The 23 T cell receptor beta chains below come from one sample, sequenced in a study of regulatory T cells in long-lasting Graves disease. Time point given: persistent/refractory GD, antithyroid drugs over 5 years with positive TRAb. After RNA was extracted from PBMCs, the TCR library was made from it. Arm-PCR of CDR3 regions with iRepertoire HTBI primers generated TCR beta libraries. TCRdb redid the calling of the multiplex PCR reads with MiXCR, one entry per CDR3 protein. This table has 300,000 or so distinct CDR3 sequences, roughly a fifth appearing once. This material consisted of peripheral blood mononuclear cells (PBMCs), taken when the disease was refractory, from a patient treated with antithyroid drugs. All receptors come from a female donor with Graves disease.

The chain combines TRBV6-5 with TRBJ1-2; 8 bases are shared with TRBD1. The V segment lost 4 bases and the J segment 3 bases; nucleotides outside the gene matches: 10. The V gene's germline CDR1 is MNHEY and CDR2 SVGAGI. There are 16 residues in the CDR3. The DNA of the CDR3 is TGTGCCAGCAGTTCCTTCCCCAGGGGGCAAGACTATGGCTACACCTTC. This translates into CASSSFPRGQDYGYTF.

The rearrangement links TRBV30 to TRBJ2-7; possible D gene TRBD2, 6 bases. The CDR3 loop spans 14 amino acids. Germline assignment: CDR1 GTSNPN and CDR2 SVGIG (reference sequence). CDR3 amino acids: CGIDAPDVREEQYF. In DNA, the CDR3 is TGTGGGATTGATGCCCCGGACGTGCGGGAAGAGCAGTACTTC.

This clonotype was detected a few times. The chain has TRBV5-1 and TRBJ2-7, with a weak D call TRBD2 (6 bases). V was pared by 1 base and J by 5 bases, with 22 bases between. This CDR3 comprises 17 residues. Germline CDR1 SGHRS, CDR2 YFSETQ. The CDR3 reads CASSLFAPGMPGDEQYF. CDR3 sequence (DNA): TGCGCCAGCAGCTTGTTCGCCCCAGGGATGCCGGGAGACGAGCAGTACTTC.

This clonotype has at least ten counts. This chain connects TRBV6-1 to TRBJ1-5; D remains ambiguous. V lost 3 bases and J lost 0, with 12 bases in between. The CDR3 spans 16 residues. The germline CDR1 and CDR2 sequences are MNHNS and SASEGT. The CDR3 spells CASSDSAGYSNQPQHF. The CDR3 nucleotides read TGTGCCAGCAGTGATTCGGCAGGTTATAGCAATCAGCCCCAGCATTTT.

V is TRBV5-1 and J is TRBJ2-7; no clear D gene. The CDR3 consists of 14 residues. V was clipped by 9 bases and J by 5 bases, with 21 bases between them. Germline assignment: CDR1 SGHRS and CDR2 YFSETQ. CDR3 amino acids: CAIPRARCVDEQYF. CDR3 bases: TGCGCCATCCCCCGGGCCCGTTGTGTCGACGAGCAGTACTTC.

With respect to this clonotype: A much larger clone sits a single nucleotide away, making a read error possible. The chain uses TRBV6-1 and TRBJ2-7, with D tentatively TRBD2 (6 bases). The germline V gene has CDR1 MNHNS and CDR2 SASEGT. The CDR3 totals 14 residues. The CDR3 DNA reads TGTGCCGGCAGGCCCGGAGGGGAGGTAGGCGAGCAGTACTTC. Residues: CAGRPGGEVGEQYF.

This clonotype was detected once. The chain has TRBV6-1 and TRBJ2-3, with 11 bases lining up with TRBD2. The CDR3 is 18 amino acids. Trimming took 6 bases from V and 1 from J; bases not matched to a gene: 12. The germline gives CDR1 MNHNS, CDR2 SASEGT. In DNA, the CDR3 is TGTGCCAGCAGCCCCTGGATAGCGGGGGGGCCTGGCACAGATACGCAGTATTTT. It encodes CASSPWIAGGPGTDTQYF.

This clonotype was counted a few times. The chain is built from TRBV20-1 and TRBJ2-5; D might be TRBD2 (5 bases). Trimming took 3 bases from V and 4 from J, leaving 9 bases between them. Germline values: CDR1 DFQATT, CDR2 SNEGSKA (reference sequence). The CDR3 is made up of 12 amino acids. In DNA, the CDR3 is TGCAGTGCTAGGTCGACTATAGAGACCCAGTACTTC. Amino acid sequence: CSARSTIETQYF.

This clonotype has ten or more counts. This chain uses TRBV20-1 with TRBJ1-1; D gene ambiguous. V was trimmed by 3 bases and J by 0 bases, leaving 8 bases between them. The length of the CDR3 is 13 residues. Per the germline V gene, CDR1 is DFQATT and CDR2 is SNEGSKA (reference sequence). Here the CDR3 reads CSARSSLNTEAFF. Here the CDR3 DNA reads TGCAGTGCTAGGTCCAGCTTGAACACTGAAGCTTTCTTT.

This clonotype showed up many times. The V and J genes are TRBV20-1 and TRBJ2-5; D gene ambiguous. The CDR3 is 15 residues long. Looked up from germline, CDR1 is DFQATT and CDR2 is SNEGSKA (reference sequence). Trimming cost V 0 bases and J 1 base, with 12 bases left between them. The CDR3, as DNA: TGCAGTGCTAGAGATCGATATTGGGCCCAAGAGACCCAGTACTTC. Protein: CSARDRYWAQETQYF.

The chain recombines TRBV6-1 with TRBJ1-5, with D uncertain. V lost 6 bases, J lost 3 bases, and 12 bases lay in between. The CDR3 length is 14 residues. Germline V gene lookup returns CDR1 MNHNS and CDR2 SASEGT. CDR3 DNA: TGTGCCAGCAGCCGTACGGGGATCAATCAGCCCCAGCATTTT. Protein: CASSRTGINQPQHF.

This chain uses TRBV20-1 with TRBJ2-7, with TRBD1 as a possible D gene (5 bases). From germline, CDR1 is DFQATT and CDR2 SNEGSKA (reference sequence). The CDR3 spans 16 residues. V shed 3 bases and J shed 5 bases, with 23 bases lying between them. Here the CDR3 DNA reads TGCAGTGCTAGTCCGTACGGGTCTCTCGGCAGGGACGAGCAGTACTTC. Residues: CSASPYGSLGRDEQYF.

This clonotype appeared a few times. The chain uses TRBV6-2 or TRBV6-3 and TRBJ1-1; 8 nucleotides align to TRBD1. J lost 11 bases, V lost 2 bases, and 10 bases had no gene match. Germline V lookup: CDR1 MNHEY, CDR2 SVGEGT. There are 14 residues in the CDR3. Here the CDR3 reads CASSYHRDRRGAFF. CDR3 in DNA: TGTGCCAGCAGTTACCACCGGGACAGGAGAGGGGCTTTCTTT.

This clonotype came up a few times. This chain links TRBV15 with TRBJ2-7; tentative D call: TRBD2 (6 bases). The germline gives CDR1 LNHNV, CDR2 YYDKDF (reference sequence). Trimming removed 5 bases at V and 3 bases at J, with 11 bases between. The CDR3 totals 13 residues. CDR3 nucleotide sequence: TGTGCCACCAGCCTCTCGGAGGGCTACGAGCAGTACTTC. Its translation is CATSLSEGYEQYF.

The chain links TRBV27 to TRBJ1-2; 7 bases line up with TRBD1. The length of the CDR3 is 16 residues. Germline values: CDR1 MNHEY, CDR2 SMNVEV (reference sequence). V was pared by 5 bases and J by 0 bases, with 9 bases of the junction left unmatched. CDR3 coding DNA: TGTGCCAGCAGTCACCTCGGGACAGCTTCTAACTATGGCTACACCTTC. This gives the protein CASSHLGTASNYGYTF.

This clonotype came up many times. The rearrangement uses TRBV20-1 and TRBJ1-1, with a weak D call TRBD1 (5 bases). Between the trimmed V and J ends, which lost 2 bases and 3 bases, there was a span of 13 bases. CDR1 and CDR2 (germline): DFQATT, SNEGSKA (reference sequence). This CDR3 has 14 residues. The CDR3 coding sequence is TGCAGTGCTAGAATCCAGGGTCTGTACACTGAAGCTTTCTTT. Its translation is CSARIQGLYTEAFF.

This clonotype was detected many times. The chain is built from TRBV5-1 and TRBJ2-4; possibly TRBD1 for D (5 bases). Trimming shortened V by 4 bases and J by 9 bases, and 17 bases separated the two germline ends. Germline lookup yields CDR1 SGHRS and CDR2 YFSETQ. CDR3 size: 14 residues. The CDR3 DNA sequence: TGCGCCAGCAGCGCTGACATCATGGGGCGCATTCAGTACTTC. It yields the protein CASSADIMGRIQYF.

In this sample, this clonotype turned up many times. The chain has TRBV30 and TRBJ1-1, with D possibly matching TRBD1 (5 bases). The germline gives CDR1 GTSNPN, CDR2 SVGIG (reference sequence). There are 13 residues in the CDR3. Trimming cost V 0 bases and J 2 bases, with 7 bases left between them. The CDR3, as DNA: TGTGCCTGGAGTGTAGACAGCAACACTGAAGCTTTCTTT. Its translation is CAWSVDSNTEAFF.

This clonotype was seen more than once but under ten times. The rearrangement links TRBV27 to TRBJ1-4, with 8 bases identical to TRBD1. Germline loops: CDR1 MNHEY, CDR2 SMNVEV (reference sequence). The V gene end was trimmed by 2 bases and the J gene end by 7 bases; junction bases not matched to a gene: 9. This CDR3 is 16 amino acids long. CDR3 in DNA: TGTGCCAGCAGTTTAGAACGCGGCAGGGGGCTTGAAAAACTGTTTTTT. The encoded protein is CASSLERGRGLEKLFF.

The chain is built from TRBV6-1 and TRBJ1-2, with unresolved D. The CDR3 totals 11 residues. V gave up 5 bases and J gave up 11 bases, with 12 bases separating them. Germline V lookup: CDR1 MNHNS, CDR2 SASEGT. The CDR3 here is CASSIGVVYTF. The CDR3 bases are TGTGCCAGCAGTATCGGGGTGGTTTACACCTTC.

This clonotype was found many times. The CDR3 region has the DNA TGTGCCAGCAGTACCCGGGACCTACGGGCCTATAATTCACCCCTCCACTTT. Its protein product is CASSTRDLRAYNSPLHF. V usage is TRBV27 and J usage is TRBJ1-6, with D maybe TRBD1 (5 bases). The germline CDR1 and CDR2 sequences are MNHEY and SMNVEV (reference sequence). V dropped 5 bases and J dropped 2 bases, with 16 bases sitting between them. The CDR3 is 17 amino acids.

This clonotype was picked up a small number of times. The chain carries TRBV6-5 and TRBJ1-6; D gene unclear. V lost 4 bases to trimming and J lost 0 bases, with 7 bases between them. Germline values: CDR1 MNHEY, CDR2 SVGAGI. The CDR3 contains 15 residues. In DNA, the CDR3 is TGTGCCAGCAGTTGGGCTAGCTCCTATAATTCACCCCTCCACTTT. Translating it yields CASSWASSYNSPLHF.

This clonotype was picked up many times. The genes are TRBV7-8 and TRBJ2-7, with a weak D call TRBD2 (6 bases). The CDR3 is 17 residues long. Germline CDR1 SGHVS, CDR2 FQNEAQ. V dropped 5 bases and J dropped 5 bases, with 25 bases sitting between them. The CDR3 region is CASSERDAGLSNHEQYF. The CDR3 DNA reads as TGTGCCAGCAGCGAACGGGACGCGGGGTTGAGTAACCACGAGCAGTACTTC.